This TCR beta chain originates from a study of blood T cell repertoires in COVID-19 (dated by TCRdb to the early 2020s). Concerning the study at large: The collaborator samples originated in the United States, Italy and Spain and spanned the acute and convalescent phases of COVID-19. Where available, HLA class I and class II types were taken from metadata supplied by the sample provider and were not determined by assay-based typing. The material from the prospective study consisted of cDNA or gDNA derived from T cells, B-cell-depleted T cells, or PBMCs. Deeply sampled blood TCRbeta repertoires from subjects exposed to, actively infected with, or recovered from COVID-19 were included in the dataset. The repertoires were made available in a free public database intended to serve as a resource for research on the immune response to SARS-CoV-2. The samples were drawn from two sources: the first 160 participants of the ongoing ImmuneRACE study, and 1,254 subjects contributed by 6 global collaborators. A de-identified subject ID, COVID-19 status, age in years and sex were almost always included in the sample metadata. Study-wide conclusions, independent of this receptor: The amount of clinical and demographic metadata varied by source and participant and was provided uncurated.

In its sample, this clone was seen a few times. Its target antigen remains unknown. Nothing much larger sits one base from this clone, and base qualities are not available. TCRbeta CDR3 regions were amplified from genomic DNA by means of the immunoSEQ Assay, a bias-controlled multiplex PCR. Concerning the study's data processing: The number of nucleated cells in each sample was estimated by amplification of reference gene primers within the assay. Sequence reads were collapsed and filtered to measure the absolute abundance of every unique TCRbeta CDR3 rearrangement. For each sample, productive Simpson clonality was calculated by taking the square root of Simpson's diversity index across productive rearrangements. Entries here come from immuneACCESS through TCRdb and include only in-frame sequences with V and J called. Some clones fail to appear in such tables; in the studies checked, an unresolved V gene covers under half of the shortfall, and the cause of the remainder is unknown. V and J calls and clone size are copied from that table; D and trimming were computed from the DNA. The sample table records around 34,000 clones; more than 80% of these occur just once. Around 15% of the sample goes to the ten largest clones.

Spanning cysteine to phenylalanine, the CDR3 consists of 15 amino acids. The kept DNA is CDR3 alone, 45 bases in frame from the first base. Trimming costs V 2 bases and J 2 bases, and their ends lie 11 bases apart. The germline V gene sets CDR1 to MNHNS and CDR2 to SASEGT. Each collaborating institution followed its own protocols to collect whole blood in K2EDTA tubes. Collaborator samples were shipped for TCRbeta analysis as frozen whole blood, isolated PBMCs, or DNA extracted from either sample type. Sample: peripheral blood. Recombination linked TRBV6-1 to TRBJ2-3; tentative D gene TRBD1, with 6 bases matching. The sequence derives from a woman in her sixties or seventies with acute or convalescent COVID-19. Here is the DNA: TGTGCCAGCAGTGAAAGCCGGGACATCACAGATACGCAGTATTTT. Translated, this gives CASSESRDITDTQYF.